This passage covers 15 T cell receptor beta chains from one sample sequenced in a study of CXCR3-negative and CXCR3-positive naive CD8 T cells. UMI-tagged TRB cDNA libraries were built via 5' RACE. TCRdb reprocessed the 5' RACE reads and stores each CDR3 protein as one record, lacking DNA. This listing includes some 45,000 distinct CDR3 sequences. The sequenced material came from naive CXCR3- CD8+ T cells from blood. Indicated subset: CD45RO-CCR7+CD27+CD95- naive CD8+ T cells lacking CXCR3 (TNR3-). The receptors originated from a human donor in good health. Some clones in this sample may be carry-over from other donors' samples.

This clonotype is labeled medium-sized (0.01 to 0.1%) based on frequency. This chain connects TRBV10-1 to TRBJ2-7. The germline V gene encodes CDR1 WNHNN and CDR2 SYGVQD (reference sequence). The CDR3 has 13 residues. Here the CDR3 reads CASRPTGSCEQYF.

The chain joins TRBV27 to TRBJ2-7; TCRdb names TRBD1, which stays unverified in the absence of DNA. The CDR3 is 17 amino acids. Germline loops: CDR1 MNHEY, CDR2 SMNVEV (reference sequence). The CDR3 region is CASSLLGVGASSYEQYF.

The chain uses TRBV6-6 and TRBJ2-7; with no DNA, the TCRdb D assignment of TRBD1 cannot be verified. This CDR3 is 17 amino acids long. CDR1 is MNHNY, CDR2 SVGAGI, per germline (reference sequence). This CDR3 reads CASSYGRLGTGYHEQYF.

This rearrangement joins TRBV4-3 to TRBJ1-1; no DNA is available, so the TRBD1 call from TCRdb remains unchecked. The CDR3 loop spans 15 amino acids. The V gene's germline CDR1 is LGHNA and CDR2 YSLEER. CDR3: CASSQDRTDPTEAFF.

The chain links TRBV4-2 to TRBJ1-1; the D gene TCRdb calls, TRBD1, cannot be checked with no DNA. From germline, CDR1 is LGHNA and CDR2 YNFKEQ. The length of the CDR3 is 13 residues. The CDR3 spells CASSQTGNTEAFF.

The J gene is TRBJ1-4, the V gene TRBV14. The germline CDR1 and CDR2 sequences are SGHDN and FVKESK. This CDR3 comprises 15 residues. The CDR3 loop reads CASSGEAGPLEKLFF.

The chain joins TRBV29-1 to TRBJ1-1. The CDR3 length is 18 residues. Germline CDR1 SQVTM, CDR2 ANQGSEA. CDR3: CSVEDTEAFFGKDTEAFF.

CDR3 region: CASSVQGGGPDTQYF. The chain is built from TRBV6-4 and TRBJ2-3; the D call from TCRdb, TRBD2, cannot be confirmed without DNA. CDR3 length: 15 residues. Germline lookup yields CDR1 MRHNA and CDR2 SNTAGT.

This rearrangement joins TRBV19 to TRBJ2-3; the TCRdb D gene call, TRBD2, has no DNA to confirm it. The CDR3 has 15 residues. Per germline, CDR1 LNHDA and CDR2 SQIVND (reference sequence). The CDR3 reads CASRGLAGAPDTQYF.

This chain uses TRBV11-2 with TRBJ1-1. Germline V gives CDR1 SGHAT, CDR2 FQNNGV. The CDR3 consists of 20 residues. The CDR3 here is CASSLVPSGLRRSENTEAFF.

The V call is TRBV3-1, the J call TRBJ1-2; checking the TCRdb D call of TRBD1 is not possible without DNA. This CDR3 spans 15 amino acids. Germline V gene lookup returns CDR1 LGHDT and CDR2 YNNKEL (reference sequence). This CDR3 is CASTERQGLFGGYTF.

The chain recombines TRBV15 with TRBJ2-5. The CDR3 has 13 residues. The germline V gene has CDR1 LNHNV and CDR2 YYDKDF (reference sequence). The CDR3 reads CATSRAAQETQYF.

The J gene is TRBJ2-7, the V gene TRBV29-1. This CDR3 region has 12 residues. Germline-derived CDR1 and CDR2 are SQVTM and ANQGSEA. Here the CDR3 reads CSVAGLEYEQYF.

The gene calls are TRBV4-2 and TRBJ1-6; TCRdb's D call, TRBD1, is unchecked because there is no DNA. The germline V gene encodes CDR1 LGHNA and CDR2 YNFKEQ. The CDR3 runs 15 residues. CDR3 sequence reads: CASSQGFQGNSPLHF.

CDR3 residues: CASSLGHNQPQHF. This chain uses TRBV28 with TRBJ1-5. CDR1 and CDR2 (germline): MDHEN, SYDVKM. The CDR3 runs to 13 residues. The full variable domain, rest sourced from reference TRBV28 and TRBJ1-5, is DVKVTQSSRYLVKRTGEKVFLECVQDMDHENMFWYRQDPGLGLRLIYFSYDVKMKEKGDIPEGYSVSREKKERFSLILESASTNQTSMYLCASSLGHNQPQHFGDGTRLSIL.